The TCR beta chain described here comes from a study of blood T cell repertoires in COVID-19. Using immunoSEQ multiplex PCR, the repertoire was profiled, and TCRdb retains in-frame clones only, with some absent. The sample holds about 250,000 clones, 88% seen once. The CDR3 runs 15 residues. CDR1 is SGHTA and CDR2 is FQGNSA in the germline V gene. V shed 1 base and J 8 bases; nucleotides not matched to a gene: 8. The sequence was collected from a woman in her 30s with COVID-19, enrolled during active disease. The sequenced material came from peripheral blood. The chain employs TRBV7-2 and TRBJ1-2; 9 bases align to TRBD1. For the CDR3, the DNA is TGTGCCAGCAGCTTAGTTGAGGTTGGGACAGGGGGCTACACCTTC. Translation: CASSLVEVGTGGYTF. Complete variable domain (other parts from reference TRBV7-2 and TRBJ1-2): GAGVSQSPSNKVTEKGKDVELRCDPISGHTALYWYRQSLGQGLEFLIYFQGNSAPDKSGLPSDRFSAERTGGSVSTLTIQRTQQEDSAVYLCASSLVEVGTGGYTFGSGTRLTVV.